This T cell receptor beta chain was captured by sequencing in a study of blood T cell repertoires in COVID-19. Study summary: The United States, Italy and Spain were the sources of the acute and convalescent COVID-19 samples. PBMCs, B-cell-depleted T cells, or T cells provided the cDNA or gDNA that made up the material.

The CDR3 extends over 14 amino acids. Germline lookup yields CDR1 LNHDA and CDR2 SQIVND (reference sequence). With 5 bases removed from V and 1 base from J, the gap between germline ends came to 8 bases. The table lists this clone with a count of one. In the study's own analysis: Reference gene primers were amplified, and this amplification served to estimate nucleated cell counts. Repertoires were generated with immunoSEQ multiplex PCR, while TCRdb's copy carries only in-frame clones and drops some. From that table come the V and J calls and clone size; the DNA was used to work out D and trimming. The table includes fewer than 65,000 clones, about 91% detected once.

The sequencing sample was made of peripheral blood. The chain has TRBV19 and TRBJ2-2; D ambiguous. This clonotype was obtained from a man aged 50 or older with acute or convalescent COVID-19. DNA of the CDR3: TGTGCCAGTAGTGTCCCGGTGAACACCGGGGAGCTGTTTTTT. This encodes CASSVPVNTGELFF.